What follows are 17 T cell receptor beta chains derived from one specimen sequenced in a study of blood T cell repertoires in COVID-19. The method was immunoSEQ multiplex PCR; TCRdb's version includes in-frame clones alone and lacks a portion of them. The sample holds 130,000 or so clones; around 90% are singletons and the top ten take approximately 1.4%. The specimen was peripheral blood. The receptor source for this set is a woman between 55 and 75 years old with acute or convalescent COVID-19.

The J gene is TRBJ2-2, the V gene TRBV5-4, with 7 bases fitting TRBD1. The CDR3 has 14 residues. J lost 1 base, V lost 3 bases, and 0 bases had no gene match. The germline CDR1 and CDR2 sequences are SGHNT and YYREEE (reference sequence). CDR3 nucleotides: TGTGCCAGCAGCTGGGACAGGAACACCGGGGAGCTGTTTTTT. It specifies CASSWDRNTGELFF.

The chain employs TRBV7-2 and TRBJ1-2; the D is unclear. The CDR3 has 16 residues. V was trimmed by 0 bases and J by 0 bases, leaving 11 bases between them. Germline V gene data show CDR1 as SGHTA and CDR2 as FQGNSA. The CDR3 sequence: CASSLAVYSSNYGYTF. In nucleotides, the CDR3 is TGTGCCAGCAGCTTAGCGGTCTACAGCTCTAACTATGGCTACACCTTC.

CDR3 bases: TGTGCCAGCAGCCAAGGTGCAAGCCTAGTGGAGACCCAGTACTTC. Translated: CASSQGASLVETQYF. The chain joins TRBV4-2 to TRBJ2-5; D not certain. Germline-derived CDR1 and CDR2 are LGHNA and YNFKEQ. This CDR3 region has 15 residues. V was pared by 1 base and J by 5 bases, with 14 bases between.

This clone was detected only once. This rearrangement joins TRBV6-5 to TRBJ2-1; D gene uncertain. Germline CDR1 is MNHEY and CDR2 is SVGAGI. With 7 bases removed from V and 0 bases from J, the gap between germline ends came to 10 bases. The CDR3 has 14 residues. CDR3 sequence reads: CASIRPGSYNEQFF. The CDR3 DNA reads as TGTGCCAGCATCAGGCCCGGCTCCTACAATGAGCAGTTCTTC.

The chain is built from TRBV5-1 and TRBJ2-1; 8 nucleotides align to TRBD2. The ends lost 4 bases at V and 3 bases at J; junction bases unmatched: 15. The germline CDR1 and CDR2 sequences are SGHRS and YFSETQ. CDR3 length: 18 residues. The CDR3 DNA follows: TGCGCCAGCAGCCGTCACTTGGTTAGCGGGGCTGGCTACAATGAGCAGTTCTTC. It specifies CASSRHLVSGAGYNEQFF.

This clone was detected a few times. V usage is TRBV6-5 and J usage is TRBJ1-4; D is unresolved. There are 15 residues in the CDR3. Per the germline V gene, CDR1 is MNHEY and CDR2 is SVGAGI. V lost 0 bases, J lost 1 base, and 6 bases lay in between. DNA of the CDR3: TGTGCCAGCAGTTACTCGGGCCGAACTAATGAAAAACTGTTTTTT. Translation gives CASSYSGRTNEKLFF.

The rearrangement uses TRBV6-2 or TRBV6-3 and TRBJ1-4, with D hard to call. Germline CDR1 reads MNHEY; CDR2 reads SVGEGT. Trimming shortened V by 0 bases and J by 8 bases, and 13 bases separated the two germline ends. CDR3 length: 15 residues. In DNA, the CDR3 is TGTGCCAGCAGTTACTCGAATGCGTTACTGGAAAAACTGTTTTTT. It is translated as CASSYSNALLEKLFF.

V and J are TRBV6-5 and TRBJ2-5; 9 bases align to TRBD1. The V gene end was trimmed by 8 bases and the J gene end by 2 bases; junction bases not matched to a gene: 9. CDR1 and CDR2 from the germline V gene are MNHEY and SVGAGI. This CDR3 spans 15 amino acids. In nucleotides, the CDR3 is TGTGCCAGCGGACCTGGGACAGGGTTACAAGAGACCCAGTACTTC. Translated: CASGPGTGLQETQYF.

With respect to this clone: Other DNA sequences within the sample encode an identical CDR3. The rearrangement links TRBV6-5 to TRBJ1-2, with D unclear. CDR3 length: 12 amino acids. Germline V gene data show CDR1 as MNHEY and CDR2 as SVGAGI. V gave up 5 bases and J gave up 1 base, with 5 bases separating them. CDR3 coding DNA: TGTGCCAGCAGTCCGGGTAACTATGGCTACACCTTC. Translating it yields CASSPGNYGYTF.

The rearrangement links TRBV7-3 to TRBJ2-1; the D is unclear. Germline V CDR1 and CDR2: SGHTA, FQGTGA. The V gene lost 0 bases and the J gene lost 8 bases, with 14 bases spanning the gap. The CDR3 spans 15 residues. For the CDR3, the DNA is TGTGCCAGCAGCTTAACGAAGGCAGGCCTTGATGAGCAGTTCTTC. It encodes CASSLTKAGLDEQFF.

The chain joins TRBV6-5 to TRBJ1-1, with TRBD1 as a possible D gene (6 bases). CDR3 size: 15 residues. In germline, CDR1 is MNHEY, CDR2 SVGAGI. Trimming shortened V by 2 bases and J by 2 bases, and 12 bases separated the two germline ends. CDR3 sequence (DNA): TGTGCCAGCAGTTACCAGGACAGACTCAACACTGAAGCTTTCTTT. The encoded protein is CASSYQDRLNTEAFF.

As for this clone: In this CDR3 the conserved last residue, phenylalanine or tryptophan, is missing, so a read error is likely. It is unclear where the CDR3 begins or ends on the DNA, so no DNA is shown, and the CDR3 is as TCRdb lists it. This sequence joins TRBV24-1 and TRBJ2-6; the table gives TRBD2 as D, unverified against the DNA. Germline lookup yields CDR1 KGHDR and CDR2 SFDVKD. A total of 10 residues make up the CDR3, ends included. This chain's CDR3 is CATSYPGTSR.

V and J are TRBV11-1 and TRBJ2-6; unclear D gene. Deletions cut 1 base from V and 4 bases from J, with 8 bases between. There are 15 residues in the CDR3. CDR1 is SGHAT and CDR2 is FQDESV in the germline V gene (reference sequence). CDR3 residues: CASSLGPPGANVLTF. The CDR3 region has the DNA TGTGCCAGCAGCTTAGGGCCCCCCGGGGCCAACGTCCTGACTTTC.

The chain employs TRBV21-1 and TRBJ2-3; the D call in the table, TRBD2, was not verified against the DNA. TRBV21-1 is a pseudogene locus. This CDR3 has 20 amino acids. DNA for the CDR3: TGTGCCAGCAGCAAAGAGCCCCAAACGGCGGGGGCAGGAGGGACAGATACGCAGTATTTT. It specifies CASSKEPQTAGAGGTDTQYF.

V and J are TRBV6-6 and TRBJ1-3, with a tentative D call TRBD1 (6 bases). The germline gives CDR1 MNHNY, CDR2 SVGAGI (reference sequence). V was pared by 5 bases and J by 6 bases, with 11 bases between. This CDR3 has 13 residues. CDR3 DNA sequence: TGTGCCAGCAGTCGCCAGGGGTTAAACACCATATATTTT. It codes for CASSRQGLNTIYF.

V gene TRBV7-2 combines with J gene TRBJ1-6, with D possibly TRBD1 on 5 matching bases. CDR1 and CDR2 (germline): SGHTA, FQGNSA. This CDR3 is built from 15 residues. With 5 bases removed from V and 5 bases from J, the gap between germline ends came to 13 bases. The CDR3 DNA is TGTGCCAGCAGCCCCCGACAGCCAGATAATTCACCCCTCCACTTT. Encoded protein: CASSPRQPDNSPLHF.

This chain joins TRBV21-1 and TRBJ2-5; the table's D call TRBD1 went unverified against the DNA. TRBV21-1 is a known pseudogene. The CDR3 has 15 residues. The CDR3 is CASSNILQGVETQYF. In nucleotides, the CDR3 is TGTGCCAGCAGCAATATATTGCAGGGTGTGGAGACCCAGTACTTC.